This passage covers 31 T cell receptor beta chains from one sample sequenced in a study of radiation and T cells in renal cell carcinoma. Time point given: blood 4 weeks post-SBRT, at nephrectomy. The treatment is: 15 Gy SBRT to primary tumor, nephrectomy 4 weeks later. Using immunoSEQ multiplex PCR, the repertoire was profiled, and TCRdb retains in-frame clones only, with some absent. Of roughly 170,000 clones detected, 88% appear once; the ten largest clones hold approximately 11%. The specimen was blood, collected from a patient whose treatment included radiotherapy and nephrectomy. These receptors were taken from a woman aged 45-59 years with renal cell carcinoma.

This clone showed up just once. This chain links TRBV19 with TRBJ2-7; D remains unclear. The CDR3 loop spans 14 amino acids. Trimming shortened V by 5 bases and J by 4 bases, and 15 bases separated the two germline ends. Looked up from germline, CDR1 is LNHDA and CDR2 is SQIVND (reference sequence). CDR3: CASSSDHLFYEQYF. CDR3 bases: TGTGCCAGTAGTTCCGACCACTTATTTTACGAGCAGTACTTC. The entire variable domain, with the rest obtained from reference TRBV19 and TRBJ2-7, is as follows: DGGITQSPKYLFRKEGQNVTLSCEQNLNHDAMYWYRQDPGQGLRLIYYSQIVNDFQKGDIAEGYSVSREKKESFPLTVTSAQKNPTAFYLCASSSDHLFYEQYFGPGTRLTVT.

This chain joins TRBV19 and TRBJ2-5, with a possible D match to TRBD1 (5 bases). Trimming took 10 bases from V and 1 from J, leaving 13 bases between them. In germline, CDR1 is LNHDA, CDR2 SQIVND (reference sequence). The CDR3 is 13 residues long. Written as DNA, the CDR3 is TGTGCCACTTCGGCGACAGTCCAAGAGACCCAGTACTTC. This translates into CATSATVQETQYF.

V and J are TRBV19 and TRBJ2-7, with a tentative D call TRBD2 (6 bases). Trimming took 4 bases from V and 0 from J, leaving 13 bases between them. Germline V gene lookup returns CDR1 LNHDA and CDR2 SQIVND (reference sequence). The CDR3 totals 15 residues. The CDR3 DNA is TGTGCCAGTAGTACCCGGGACTCACCCTCCTACGAGCAGTACTTC. Protein sequence: CASSTRDSPSYEQYF.

This chain uses TRBV4-3 with TRBJ2-1; 11 bases are shared with TRBD2. The CDR3 is 16 amino acids. Unmatched junction bases numbered 7, after V lost 1 base and J lost 8 bases. Germline assignment: CDR1 LGHNA and CDR2 YSLEER. This CDR3 reads CASSQALAGGLYEQFF. CDR3 sequence (DNA): TGCGCCAGCAGCCAAGCCCTAGCGGGGGGTTTGTATGAGCAGTTCTTC.

CDR3 protein: CASSGVGTDTQYF. The CDR3 DNA reads TGTGCCAGCAGCGGGGTAGGGACAGATACGCAGTATTTT. The chain couples TRBV6-4 to TRBJ2-3; D is possibly TRBD2 (5 bases). CDR1 and CDR2 from the germline V gene are MRHNA and SNTAGT. V lost 6 bases, J lost 3 bases, and 10 bases lay in between. The CDR3 is made up of 13 amino acids.

V usage is TRBV6-1 and J usage is TRBJ2-3; D remains unclear. The CDR3 has 16 residues. Trimming stripped 1 base from V and 0 bases from J, with 11 bases between. The germline CDR1 and CDR2 sequences are MNHNS and SASEGT. CDR3 in amino acids: CASSEGSSLSTDTQYF. The CDR3 nucleotides read TGTGCCAGCAGTGAAGGAAGTTCGCTCAGCACAGATACGCAGTATTTT.

The chain combines TRBV10-3 with TRBJ2-3; D possibly corresponds to TRBD2 (6 bases). Trimming cost V 3 bases and J 2 bases, with 9 bases left between them. CDR1 ENHRY and CDR2 SYGVKD come from the germline V gene. CDR3 length: 14 residues. This CDR3 is CAISDGGDTDTQYF. In nucleotides, the CDR3 is TGTGCCATCAGTGATGGAGGGGACACAGATACGCAGTATTTT.

The rearrangement joins TRBV7-2 to TRBJ1-2, with TRBD1 identical over 11 bases. Germline V gene lookup returns CDR1 SGHTA and CDR2 FQGNSA. The CDR3 runs to 16 residues. Germline trimming cut 1 base from V and 6 bases from J; bases unmatched to any gene: 7. The DNA for the CDR3 is TGTGCCAGCAGCTTAGGAGGGTGGACAGGGGGCGATGGCTACACCTTC. Protein sequence: CASSLGGWTGGDGYTF. The full variable domain, with the rest looked up from reference TRBV7-2 and TRBJ1-2, is GAGVSQSPSNKVTEKGKDVELRCDPISGHTALYWYRQSLGQGLEFLIYFQGNSAPDKSGLPSDRFSAERTGGSVSTLTIQRTQQEDSAVYLCASSLGGWTGGDGYTFGSGTRLTVV.

The chain recombines TRBV5-1 with TRBJ1-2; D is unclear. The CDR3 has 14 residues. In germline, CDR1 is SGHRS, CDR2 YFSETQ. The ends were cut back, 7 bases at V and 4 bases at J, with 17 bases in the middle. The CDR3 bases are TGCGCCAGCGGGCCCAACTTTTTACCCTATGGCTACACCTTC. Residues: CASGPNFLPYGYTF.

The genes are TRBV18 and TRBJ2-1; no firm D call. With 0 bases removed from V and 8 bases from J, the gap between germline ends came to 14 bases. The CDR3 is 15 amino acids. Germline assignment: CDR1 KGHSH and CDR2 LQKENI. The CDR3: CASSPPGPGSDEQFF. In nucleotides, the CDR3 is TGTGCCAGCTCACCACCGGGCCCCGGGTCCGATGAGCAGTTCTTC.

This clone was counted between two and nine times. The chain couples TRBV11-2 to TRBJ1-6; 7 bases fit TRBD1. Germline V gene data show CDR1 as SGHAT and CDR2 as FQNNGV. CDR3 length: 14 residues. J was trimmed by 9 bases and V by 5 bases; bases with no gene match: 7. The CDR3 loop reads CASSLQQGTSPLHF. The CDR3 DNA is TGTGCCAGCAGCCTACAACAGGGGACTTCACCCCTCCACTTT.

This chain joins TRBV4-1 and TRBJ1-1; 7 bases are shared with TRBD1. The CDR3 totals 14 residues. Trimming at V came to 0 bases and at J to 10 bases, leaving 8 bases not matched to a gene. The germline V gene encodes CDR1 MGHRA and CDR2 YSYEKL. The CDR3 spells CASSQEEGAEGAFF. In nucleotides, the CDR3 is TGCGCCAGCAGCCAAGAGGAGGGGGCAGAGGGAGCTTTCTTT.

For the CDR3, the DNA is TGTGCCACGATAGCGGGGGAGAGTGGGGAGACCCAGTACTTC. Translating it yields CATIAGESGETQYF. The V and J genes are TRBV10-3 and TRBJ2-5; 9 bases agree with TRBD2. Trimming removed 10 bases from V and 5 bases from J; junction bases left unmatched: 11. This CDR3 is 14 amino acids long. Germline CDR1 is ENHRY and CDR2 is SYGVKD.

This rearrangement joins TRBV5-1 to TRBJ1-1, with D unresolved. The V and J ends lost 1 base and 3 bases respectively, with 10 bases between them. The CDR3 is 14 amino acids. Germline V gene data show CDR1 as SGHRS and CDR2 as YFSETQ. The CDR3: CASSLFLDHTEAFF. Here the CDR3 DNA reads TGCGCCAGCAGCTTGTTCTTGGATCACACTGAAGCTTTCTTT.

The rearrangement links TRBV5-4 to TRBJ1-2; D remains unclear. This CDR3 comprises 15 residues. Germline lookup yields CDR1 SGHNT and CDR2 YYREEE (reference sequence). V dropped 0 bases and J dropped 4 bases, with 13 bases sitting between them. DNA of the CDR3: TGTGCCAGCAGCTTGGGGAGTCTAGCTAGCTATGGCTACACCTTC. This gives the protein CASSLGSLASYGYTF.

The chain has TRBV2 and TRBJ2-3, with D tentatively TRBD1 (5 bases). V shed 4 bases and J shed 6 bases, with 14 bases lying between them. Germline V gene data show CDR1 as SNHLY and CDR2 as FYNNEI. This CDR3 has 14 residues. CDR3 bases: TGTGCCAGCAGTGTTTCAGGGTGGACCGATACGCAGTATTTT. Its translation is CASSVSGWTDTQYF.

The chain uses TRBV25-1 and TRBJ2-2; 10 nucleotides align to TRBD2. The germline V gene encodes CDR1 MGHDK and CDR2 SYGVNS. The V gene end was trimmed by 8 bases and the J gene end by 5 bases; junction bases not matched to a gene: 5. There are 14 residues in the CDR3. CDR3 in DNA: TGTGCCAGCCGACTAGCGGGTCCAACCGGGGAGCTGTTTTTT. Residues: CASRLAGPTGELFF.

This rearrangement joins TRBV18 to TRBJ1-6; 12 bases line up with TRBD1. The CDR3 has 18 amino acids. Germline lookup yields CDR1 KGHSH and CDR2 LQKENI. V lost 4 bases, J lost 0 bases, and 4 bases stayed unmatched. Written as DNA, the CDR3 is TGTGCCAGCTCACGAGGGACAGGGGGCGCCTCCTATAATTCACCCCTCCACTTT. It specifies CASSRGTGGASYNSPLHF.

V gene TRBV5-1 combines with J gene TRBJ2-7; TRBD1 matches 7 bases. From germline, CDR1 is SGHRS and CDR2 YFSETQ. This CDR3 spans 15 amino acids. V was pared by 2 bases and J by 0 bases, with 5 bases of the junction left unmatched. CDR3 in amino acids: CASSFTGQSSYEQYF. DNA for the CDR3: TGCGCCAGCAGCTTCACGGGACAGAGCTCCTACGAGCAGTACTTC.

This CDR3 reads CASSLNAAATNSPLHF. DNA for the CDR3: TGTGCCAGCAGCTTAAATGCGGCCGCTACTAATTCACCCCTCCACTTT. V is TRBV7-2 and J is TRBJ1-6, with no clear D. Germline V lookup: CDR1 SGHTA, CDR2 FQGNSA. The V end lost 2 bases, the J end lost 6 bases, and 14 bases lay between the germline ends. The CDR3 totals 16 residues. The full variable domain, in which reference TRBV7-2 and TRBJ1-6 provide the parts outside the CDR3, is GAGVSQSPSNKVTEKGKDVELRCDPISGHTALYWYRQSLGQGLEFLIYFQGNSAPDKSGLPSDRFSAERTGGSVSTLTIQRTQQEDSAVYLCASSLNAAATNSPLHFGNGTRLTVT.

In DNA form, the CDR3 reads TGTGCCAGCAGTGAAGGGAACACTGAAGCTTTCTTT. Translated, it gives CASSEGNTEAFF. This chain links TRBV6-1 with TRBJ1-1; no reliable D call. The CDR3 sequence is 12 residues long. V lost 1 base and J lost 1, with 1 base in between. Germline V gene data show CDR1 as MNHNS and CDR2 as SASEGT.

As for this clone: Other nucleotide sequences in the sample specify the same CDR3. This chain uses TRBV4-3 with TRBJ1-1; TRBD1 matches at 7 bases. The CDR3 extends over 15 amino acids. V was pared by 0 bases and J by 0 bases, with 1 base of the junction left unmatched. Looked up from germline, CDR1 is LGHNA and CDR2 is YSLEER. Written as DNA, the CDR3 is TGCGCCAGCAGCCAAGAAACAGGGGTGAACACTGAAGCTTTCTTT. Residues: CASSQETGVNTEAFF.

J is TRBJ2-5 and V is TRBV5-1; D not resolved. The CDR3 totals 15 residues. Trimming cost V 4 bases and J 2 bases, with 15 bases left between them. Germline loops: CDR1 SGHRS, CDR2 YFSETQ. The CDR3 spells CASSVAGELQETQYF. The DNA of the CDR3 is TGCGCCAGCAGCGTGGCAGGTGAATTACAAGAGACCCAGTACTTC.

This chain joins TRBV5-8 and TRBJ2-1, with TRBD2 matching 7 bases. Germline CDR1 and CDR2: SGHTS and YDEGEE. V dropped 4 bases and J dropped 4; count of bases not matched to a gene: 11. The CDR3 is 16 amino acids. The CDR3 coding sequence is TGTGCCAGCAGCCCAAAGACAGCGGGGCGATACAATGAGCAGTTCTTC. It yields the protein CASSPKTAGRYNEQFF.

This sequence joins TRBV29-1 and TRBJ2-7; D is ambiguous. Germline V lookup: CDR1 SQVTM, CDR2 ANQGSEA. Trimming cost V 5 bases and J 1 base, with 6 bases left between them. The CDR3 is made up of 11 amino acids. CDR3 protein: CSVLRSYEQYF. The CDR3 DNA follows: TGCAGCGTTCTACGTTCCTACGAGCAGTACTTC.

The chain has TRBV5-1 and TRBJ2-5, with D perhaps TRBD1 or TRBD2 (5 bases each). The V end lost 3 bases, the J end lost 5 bases, and 14 bases lay between the germline ends. From germline, CDR1 is SGHRS and CDR2 YFSETQ. CDR3 length: 14 residues. The CDR3 region is CASSSVSGRETQYF. The DNA for the CDR3 is TGCGCCAGCAGCTCGGTCTCGGGGCGGGAGACCCAGTACTTC.

The chain recombines TRBV6-1 with TRBJ1-2; the D gene is possibly TRBD1 (6 bases). V was cut by 11 bases and J by 0 bases, with 16 bases left in between. The CDR3 runs to 14 residues. CDR1 MNHNS and CDR2 SASEGT come from the germline V gene. CDR3 protein: CAFSGTTSNYGYTF. The CDR3 coding sequence is TGTGCCTTCAGCGGGACAACTTCTAACTATGGCTACACCTTC.

The table lists this clone with a few counts. The chain combines TRBV7-9 with TRBJ1-1; D is unresolved. Trimming removed 5 bases at V and 1 base at J, with 17 bases between. Looked up from germline, CDR1 is SEHNR and CDR2 is FQNEAQ (reference sequence). The CDR3 extends over 16 amino acids. The CDR3 DNA follows: TGTGCCAGCAGCGAGCAAAACCTTATTGAGAACACTGAAGCTTTCTTT. It translates to CASSEQNLIENTEAFF.

The chain links TRBV9 to TRBJ2-1; tentative D call: TRBD1 (5 bases). Germline CDR1 and CDR2: SGDLS and YYNGEE. The CDR3 length is 15 residues. Trimming cost V 0 bases and J 4 bases, with 11 bases left between them. As DNA, the CDR3 is TGTGCCAGCAGCGTAGCTGGAGACAGTTACAATGAGCAGTTCTTC. It codes for CASSVAGDSYNEQFF.

This chain uses TRBV5-1 with TRBJ2-7; D uncertain. Trimming cost V 0 bases and J 0 bases, with 10 bases left between them. The CDR3 is 15 amino acids. Germline V gene sequence: CDR1 SGHRS, CDR2 YFSETQ. The CDR3 region is CASSLGWFSSYEQYF. The CDR3 region has the DNA TGCGCCAGCAGCTTGGGGTGGTTCAGCTCCTACGAGCAGTACTTC.

The chain recombines TRBV7-2 with TRBJ2-5; 7 bases line up with TRBD1. Per germline, CDR1 SGHTA and CDR2 FQGNSA. This CDR3 region has 14 residues. V lost 5 bases, J lost 1 base, and 4 bases stayed unmatched. The CDR3 loop reads CASSTTGFQETQYF. CDR3 in DNA: TGTGCCAGCAGCACGACAGGGTTCCAAGAGACCCAGTACTTC.